This TCR beta chain was sequenced during a study of CXCR3-negative and CXCR3-positive naive CD8 T cells. Study details: Libraries each contributed about 1.5 +/- 0.3 million TRB reads, for about 135 million in total.

Worth noting for this clonotype: Its antigen is unidentified.

Study-level findings and limits: Memory CD8+ cells showed much lower diversity, while both naive subsets were comparably high.

This CDR3 has 13 residues. Germline-derived CDR1 and CDR2 are LGHDT and YNNKEL (reference sequence). Libraries were UMI-labeled 5' RACE TRB cDNA. With the 5' RACE reads reprocessed, TCRdb shows one record per CDR3 protein and no DNA. The sample shows 150,000 or so distinct CDR3 sequences, and just under 0.5% sits with its ten largest clones. This TCR was sampled from a human donor in good health. Some clones in this sample may be carry-over from other donors' samples. The specimen sequenced was naive CXCR3- CD8+ T cells from blood. Subset in this sample: CD45RO-CCR7+CD27+CD95- naive CD8+ T cells lacking CXCR3 (TNR3-). This rearrangement joins TRBV3-1 to TRBJ2-2. The CDR3 here is CASSHTNTGELFF.